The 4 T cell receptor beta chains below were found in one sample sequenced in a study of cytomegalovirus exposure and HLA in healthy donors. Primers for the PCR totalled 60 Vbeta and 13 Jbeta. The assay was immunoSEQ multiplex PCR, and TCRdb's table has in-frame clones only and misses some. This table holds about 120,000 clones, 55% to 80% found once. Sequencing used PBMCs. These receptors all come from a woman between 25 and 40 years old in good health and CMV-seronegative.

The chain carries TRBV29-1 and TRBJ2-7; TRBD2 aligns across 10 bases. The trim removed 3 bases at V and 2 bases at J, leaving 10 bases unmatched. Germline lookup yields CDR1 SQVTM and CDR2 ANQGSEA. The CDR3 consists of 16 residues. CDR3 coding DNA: TGCAGCGTTGAGGGAGTCCTAGCGGGAGTAACCTACGAGCAGTACTTC. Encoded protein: CSVEGVLAGVTYEQYF.

In DNA form, the CDR3 reads TGTGCCAGCTCACCGTCGAGGCTAGAAGCTTTCTTT. As protein: CASSPSRLEAFF. This chain uses TRBV18 with TRBJ1-1; D not resolved. CDR1 is KGHSH, CDR2 LQKENI, per germline. CDR3 length: 12 amino acids. Trimming removed 3 bases from V and 8 bases from J, with 10 bases in between.

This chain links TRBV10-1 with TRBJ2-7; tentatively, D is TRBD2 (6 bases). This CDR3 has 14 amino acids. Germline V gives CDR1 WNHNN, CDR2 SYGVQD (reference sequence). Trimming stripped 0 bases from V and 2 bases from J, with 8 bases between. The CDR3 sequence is CASSESPGAYEQYF. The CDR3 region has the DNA TGCGCCAGCAGTGAGTCACCGGGAGCCTACGAGCAGTACTTC.

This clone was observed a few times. CDR3 protein: CASSLAATYEQYF. The CDR3 DNA is TGTGCCAGCAGCTTGGCGGCGACCTACGAGCAGTACTTC. The chain recombines TRBV7-6 with TRBJ2-7; D gene uncertain. Germline-derived CDR1 and CDR2 are SGHVS and FNYEAQ. The CDR3 sequence is 13 residues long. Trimming removed 3 bases at V and 2 bases at J, with 8 bases between.